The entry below describes one T cell receptor (beta chain). No cognate antigen has been identified for it. The record has no base qualities; no much larger clone is one base away. To prepare the library, the immunoSEQ multiplex PCR assay was applied. This is the immuneACCESS table as TCRdb keeps it, with only in-frame sequences that have V and J called. A part of the clones is gone; compared with another copy, unresolved V genes explain less than half, and the rest is unexplained. The sample table contains about 71,000 clones; only one count was recorded for around 87% of them. Under 6% of the sample is taken by the ten largest. This sample is part of a study of technical replicates of blood from a few donors (dated by TCRdb to the late 2010s). The germline V gene yields MGHRA for CDR1 and YSYEKL for CDR2. From cysteine to phenylalanine, the CDR3 is 15 amino acids long. The CDR3 DNA has 45 bases and is translated from base 1. V is trimmed back by 2 bases and J by 7 bases, and the junction contains 5 bases that no gene match accounts for.

This chain joins TRBV4-1 to TRBJ1-3; 10 middle bases align to TRBD1. The sample taken for sequencing was PBMCs. The TCR originated in a human donor in good health. Some clones in this sample may be carry-over from other donors' samples. The CDR3 in this case is CASSQIRQGANTIYF. The DNA sequence follows: TGCGCCAGCAGCCAAATACGACAGGGGGCGAACACCATATATTTT.